These 10 T cell receptor beta chains originate from one sample sequenced in a study of blood T cell repertoires in COVID-19. Libraries were prepared by immunoSEQ multiplex PCR; TCRdb keeps only in-frame clonotypes and omits some of them. Of just under 350,000 clones detected, roughly 89% appear once; the ten largest clones hold around 3.5%. The material sequenced was peripheral blood. Every receptor here comes from a woman younger than 30 who had recovered from COVID-19.

This chain connects TRBV7-2 to TRBJ2-2; 10 bases align to TRBD2. V trimming: 5 bases; J trimming: 0 bases; junction bases outside the gene matches: 9. Germline assignment: CDR1 SGHTA and CDR2 FQGNSA. The CDR3 is 18 residues long. CDR3: CASSGVPSGSANTGELFF. The CDR3 DNA sequence: TGTGCCAGCAGCGGGGTCCCTAGCGGGAGCGCGAACACCGGGGAGCTGTTTTTT.

The chain employs TRBV4-3 and TRBJ2-3; TRBD2 aligns across 14 bases. CDR3 length equals 16 residues. V gave up 2 bases and J gave up 6 bases; unmatched junction bases: 4. Germline V gene sequence: CDR1 LGHNA, CDR2 YSLEER. CDR3 nucleotide sequence: TGCGCCAGCAGCCAAAAGACTAGCGGGAGGGCGGATACGCAGTATTTT. It yields the protein CASSQKTSGRADTQYF.

The chain has TRBV19 and TRBJ1-5; TRBD1 is a possible D gene (5 bases). Germline assignment: CDR1 LNHDA and CDR2 SQIVND (reference sequence). This CDR3 contains 14 residues. Trimming stripped 8 bases from V and 0 bases from J, with 11 bases between. The CDR3 DNA follows: TGTGCCAGTGCTCAAGGGGATAGCAATCAGCCCCAGCATTTT. Translated: CASAQGDSNQPQHF.

The genes are TRBV10-3 and TRBJ2-7; D might be TRBD2 (5 bases). Trimming shortened V by 7 bases and J by 3 bases, and 10 bases separated the two germline ends. This CDR3 has 12 residues. Germline CDR1 is ENHRY and CDR2 is SYGVKD. For the CDR3, the DNA is TGTGCCATCAACCCCGGGATCTACGAGCAGTACGTC. Its translation: CAINPGIYEQYV.

The chain is built from TRBV13 and TRBJ2-1; 11 nucleotides align to TRBD1. The J segment lost 0 bases and the V segment lost 5 bases, leaving 3 bases of the junction unmatched. The CDR3 spans 16 residues. Germline assignment: CDR1 PRHDT and CDR2 FYEKMQ (reference sequence). CDR3 sequence (DNA): TGTGCCAGCAGCAAGGGGACAGGGGGCTCCTACAATGAGCAGTTCTTC. The encoded protein is CASSKGTGGSYNEQFF.

V and J are TRBV4-3 and TRBJ2-1, with TRBD2 matching over 13 bases. This CDR3 is 17 amino acids long. V dropped 3 bases and J dropped 5; count of bases not matched to a gene: 7. CDR1 is LGHNA, CDR2 YSLEER, per germline. The CDR3 sequence is CASSQGGLAGLDNEQFF. As DNA, the CDR3 is TGCGCCAGCAGCCAGGGGGGACTAGCGGGATTAGACAATGAGCAGTTCTTC.

This chain connects TRBV6-2 or TRBV6-3 to TRBJ2-7; 9 nucleotides agree with TRBD1. V shed 5 bases and J 6 bases; nucleotides not matched to a gene: 5. Germline V gives CDR1 MNHEY, CDR2 SVGEGT. The CDR3 runs 13 residues. The CDR3 DNA is TGTGCCAGCAGTCGGGGACAGGGATTCGAGCAGTACGTC. This codes for CASSRGQGFEQYV.

This chain connects TRBV6-5 to TRBJ2-1; TRBD1 matches at 9 bases. Germline-derived CDR1 and CDR2 are MNHEY and SVGAGI. This CDR3 is built from 14 residues. V lost 5 bases and J lost 8; bases outside the gene matches: 7. CDR3 protein: CASSIQGARDEQFF. DNA of the CDR3: TGTGCCAGCAGTATACAGGGGGCTCGGGATGAGCAGTTCTTC.

The gene calls are TRBV27 and TRBJ1-1; TRBD1 aligns across 10 bases. The CDR3 has 16 amino acids. Per germline, CDR1 MNHEY and CDR2 SMNVEV (reference sequence). The V segment lost 5 bases and the J segment 3 bases; nucleotides outside the gene matches: 9. CDR3 nucleotides: TGTGCCAGCAGTCCGCACTCGACAGGGGGCTACACTGAAGCTTTCTTT. This sequence encodes CASSPHSTGGYTEAFF.

This clone was counted many times. V is TRBV7-2 and J is TRBJ2-7; a possible D gene is TRBD2 (7 bases). This CDR3 is 13 amino acids long. CDR1 and CDR2 from the germline V gene are SGHTA and FQGNSA. The ends were cut back, 4 bases at V and 5 bases at J, with 12 bases in the middle. As DNA, the CDR3 is TGTGCCAGCAGCTGGTGGGGGGGCCACGAGCAGTACGTC. It codes for CASSWWGGHEQYV.